This entry lists 16 T cell receptor beta chains sequenced from one sample in a study of identical twins. TCRdb analysed the 5' RACE reads with MiXCR anew, one entry per CDR3 protein. The table records about 240,000 distinct CDR3 sequences, approximately 6.8% of them present only once. This sample also belongs to another study, concerning yellow fever vaccine responses in identical twins.

Sequencing input: CD8+ T cells sorted from blood. Receptors were obtained from a woman aged 18-35 years in good health.

This clonotype was seen a few times. The CDR3 protein is CASSLGTGIYNEQFF. The CDR3 DNA reads TGTGCCAGCAGCCTGGGGACAGGGATTTACAATGAGCAGTTCTTC. The chain uses TRBV7-3 and TRBJ2-1, with TRBD1 matching over 9 bases. J lost 4 bases, V lost 5 bases, and 6 bases had no gene match. The CDR3 extends over 15 amino acids. Per the germline V gene, CDR1 is SGHTA and CDR2 is FQGTGA.

This clonotype was recorded a few times. The V gene is TRBV4-1, the J gene TRBJ1-5; the D is unclear. The CDR3 runs 13 residues. Trimming left V 0 bases short and J 4 bases short, with 4 bases between. Per the germline V gene, CDR1 is MGHRA and CDR2 is YSYEKL. Here the CDR3 reads CASSQERNQPQHF. CDR3 coding DNA: TGCGCCAGCAGCCAAGAGAGGAATCAGCCCCAGCATTTT.

This clonotype was detected a few times. The chain couples TRBV27 to TRBJ2-7; 9 nucleotides line up with TRBD2. Unmatched junction bases numbered 6, after V lost 3 bases and J lost 6 bases. The CDR3 has 14 residues. The germline V gene encodes CDR1 MNHEY and CDR2 SMNVEV (reference sequence). CDR3 sequence reads: CASSFSREGTEQYF. CDR3 DNA: TGTGCCAGCAGTTTCTCGCGGGAGGGCACCGAGCAGTACTTC.

A few counts support this clonotype. V is TRBV6-2 or TRBV6-3 and J is TRBJ2-3; D gene uncertain. Germline CDR1 and CDR2: MNHEY and SVGEGT. There are 11 residues in the CDR3. With 6 bases removed from V and 5 bases from J, the gap between germline ends came to 6 bases. The CDR3 sequence is CASRTVDTQYF. The CDR3 bases are TGTGCCAGCAGGACGGTAGATACGCAGTATTTT.

This clonotype was picked up a small number of times. This chain links TRBV10-2 with TRBJ1-1; D uncertain. The CDR3 loop spans 12 amino acids. The germline V gene has CDR1 WSHSY and CDR2 SAAADI. Trimming left V 4 bases short and J 7 bases short, with 10 bases between. CDR3 in DNA: TGCGCCAGCAGTGTACAGCCCCTTGAAGCTTTCTTT. It is translated as CASSVQPLEAFF.

The sample holds many counts of this clonotype. V gene TRBV4-1 combines with J gene TRBJ2-1, with D possibly TRBD1 on 5 matching bases. The CDR3 loop spans 11 amino acids. The V end was cut by 0 bases, the J end by 14 bases, with 8 bases between. Germline lookup yields CDR1 MGHRA and CDR2 YSYEKL. CDR3 amino acids: CASSQDKQEFF. The CDR3 region has the DNA TGCGCCAGCAGCCAAGATAAACAGGAGTTCTTC.

In this sample, this clonotype turned up a few times. J is TRBJ2-7 and V is TRBV20-1, with no clear D. Germline values: CDR1 DFQATT, CDR2 SNEGSKA (reference sequence). This CDR3 region has 13 residues. V dropped 0 bases and J dropped 3 bases, with 9 bases sitting between them. CDR3 nucleotides: TGCAGTGCTAGAGACCAGGACGGCTACGAGCAGTACTTC. Translating gives CSARDQDGYEQYF.

This clonotype was picked up many times. The J gene is TRBJ2-3, the V gene TRBV12-3 or TRBV12-4, with 9 bases matching TRBD2. The V and J ends lost 5 bases and 1 base, in that order; junction bases with no gene match: 4. The CDR3 has 15 amino acids. In nucleotides, the CDR3 is TGTGCCAGCAGTATCAGACTAGCGGGCACAGATACGCAGTATTTT. Protein sequence: CASSIRLAGTDTQYF.

Only a few counts were recorded for this clonotype. This rearrangement joins TRBV11-2 to TRBJ2-5, with 10 positions matching TRBD2. Germline V gene data show CDR1 as SGHAT and CDR2 as FQNNGV. CDR3 length equals 15 residues. V was pared by 7 bases and J by 4 bases, with 9 bases of the junction left unmatched. The CDR3 loop reads CASTISSGGRETQYF. The CDR3, as DNA: TGTGCCAGCACCATATCTAGCGGGGGCCGAGAGACCCAGTACTTC.

This rearrangement joins TRBV29-1 to TRBJ2-1, with 7 bases matching TRBD2. Germline V lookup: CDR1 SQVTM, CDR2 ANQGSEA. The junction had 9 bases not matched to a gene; V was cut back by 6 bases and J by 4 bases. The CDR3 sequence is 14 residues long. This CDR3 reads CSVSLAKPYNEQFF. CDR3 nucleotides: TGCAGCGTGTCACTAGCGAAACCTTACAATGAGCAGTTCTTC.

This clonotype was detected ten times or more. The gene calls are TRBV5-8 and TRBJ2-1, with no clear D. V was shortened by 2 bases and J by 5 bases, with 8 bases between the two germline ends. The length of the CDR3 is 13 residues. Germline CDR1 is SGHTS and CDR2 is YDEGEE. DNA of the CDR3: TGTGCCAGCAGCTTTAAGCTACACAATGAGCAGTTCTTC. Translating it yields CASSFKLHNEQFF. Full variable domain (remainder filled in from reference TRBV5-8 and TRBJ2-1): EAGVTQSPTHLIKTRGQQATLRCSPISGHTSVYWYQQALGLGLQFLLWYDEGEERNRGNFPPRFSGRQFPNYSSELNVNALELEDSALYLCASSFKLHNEQFFGPGTRLTVL.

J is TRBJ2-1 and V is TRBV5-6; D is unclear. CDR1 is SGHDT and CDR2 is YYEEEE in the germline V gene. Trimming shortened V by 6 bases and J by 2 bases, and 15 bases separated the two germline ends. The CDR3 contains 15 residues. CDR3 sequence (DNA): TGTGCCAGCATGGATGGTTTAGCCCCCTACAATGAGCAGTTCTTC. Translating it yields CASMDGLAPYNEQFF.

The chain employs TRBV14 and TRBJ2-1; 7 nucleotides agree with TRBD2. Germline values: CDR1 SGHDN, CDR2 FVKESK. V lost 3 bases to trimming and J lost 9 bases; unmatched junction nucleotides: 5. The CDR3 consists of 13 residues. As DNA, the CDR3 is TGTGCCAGCAGCCACCAGCGGGGAGGTGAGCAGTTCTTC. Protein: CASSHQRGGEQFF.

This clonotype was seen a few times. The chain joins TRBV6-1 to TRBJ1-1; D is uncertain. The germline V gene has CDR1 MNHNS and CDR2 SASEGT. This CDR3 has 13 residues. The V gene lost 2 bases and the J gene lost 4 bases, with 8 bases spanning the gap. CDR3 DNA sequence: TGTGCCAGCAGTGAAACGGAAAGCACTGAAGCTTTCTTT. It specifies CASSETESTEAFF.

This clonotype appeared many times. The chain's CDR3 is CASASSGGYNEQFF. The DNA of the CDR3 is TGTGCCAGCGCGTCCAGCGGGGGCTACAATGAGCAGTTCTTC. The chain has TRBV6-1 and TRBJ2-1; 8 bases match TRBD2. Germline CDR1 MNHNS, CDR2 SASEGT. This CDR3 is built from 14 residues. V was pared by 8 bases and J by 3 bases, with 6 bases of the junction left unmatched.

This clonotype appeared a few times. The chain couples TRBV11-2 to TRBJ2-3, with D unresolved. Germline V gives CDR1 SGHAT, CDR2 FQNNGV. V was cut by 1 base and J by 6 bases, with 14 bases left in between. The CDR3 is 15 amino acids. In DNA form, the CDR3 reads TGTGCCAGCAGCTTAGCGGCAGTGAGCGTCGATACGCAGTATTTT. Translating it yields CASSLAAVSVDTQYF.